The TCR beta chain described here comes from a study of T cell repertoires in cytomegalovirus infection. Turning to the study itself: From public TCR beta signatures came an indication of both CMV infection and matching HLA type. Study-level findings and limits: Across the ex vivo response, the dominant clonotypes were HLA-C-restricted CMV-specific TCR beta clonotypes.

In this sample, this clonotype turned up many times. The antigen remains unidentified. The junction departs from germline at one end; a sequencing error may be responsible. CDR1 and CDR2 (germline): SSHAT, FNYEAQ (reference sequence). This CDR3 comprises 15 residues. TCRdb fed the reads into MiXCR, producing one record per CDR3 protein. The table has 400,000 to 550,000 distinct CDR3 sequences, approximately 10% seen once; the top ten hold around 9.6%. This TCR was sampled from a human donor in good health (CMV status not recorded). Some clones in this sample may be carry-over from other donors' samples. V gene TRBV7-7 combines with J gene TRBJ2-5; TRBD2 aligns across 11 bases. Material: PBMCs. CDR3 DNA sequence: TGTGCTAGCAGCTTAGGGACTAGCGGCGGGGAGACCCAGTACTTC. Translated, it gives CASSLGTSGGETQYF.